The clone carrying this T cell receptor (beta chain) was detected a few times. TCRdb recomputed calls from the 5' RACE reads with MiXCR, one row per CDR3 protein. The table has about 250,000 distinct CDR3 sequences, approximately 6.8% seen once; the top ten hold under 6.5%. Germline loops: CDR1 SGHRS, CDR2 YFSETQ. V was shortened by 4 bases and J by 3 bases, with 20 bases between the two germline ends. This CDR3 has 16 amino acids. These data originate in a study of identical twins. This sample was shared with a second study, whose subject was yellow fever vaccine responses in identical twins.

The sequencing sample was made of CD8+ T cells sorted from blood. V gene TRBV5-1 combines with J gene TRBJ2-7, with D perhaps TRBD1 or TRBD2 (6 bases each). This sequence originates from a woman younger than 30 in good health. CDR3 sequence reads: CASSPDRGGRYYEQYF. The CDR3 DNA sequence: TGCGCCAGCAGCCCCGACAGAGGGGGGCGATACTACGAGCAGTACTTC.